This T cell receptor (beta chain) was documented in a study of siplizumab effects on memory and regulatory T cells. Study-wide results and limits: The authors could not assign a naive or memory phenotype to roughly 80-96% of proliferating CD4+ or CD8+ clones. Siplizumab produced a significant drop in alloreactive sequences attributable to unstimulated CD4+ memory cells.

Data came from immunoSEQ multiplex PCR; TCRdb stores just in-frame clones and leaves some out. The data contain tens of thousands of clones, 80% to 90% of them singletons. On this clone: Its matching antigen is unknown.

V was clipped by 1 base and J by 0 bases, with 11 bases between them. The CDR3 is 17 amino acids. The germline V gene has CDR1 SGHRS and CDR2 YFSETQ. Material for sequencing was Tregs sorted from blood. The source is a human donor in good health. The gene calls are TRBV5-1 and TRBJ2-6, with a weak D call TRBD1 (5 bases). The CDR3 here is CASSLNRHDSGANVLTF. The CDR3 DNA reads TGCGCCAGCAGCTTGAACAGGCACGACTCTGGGGCCAACGTCCTGACTTTC.